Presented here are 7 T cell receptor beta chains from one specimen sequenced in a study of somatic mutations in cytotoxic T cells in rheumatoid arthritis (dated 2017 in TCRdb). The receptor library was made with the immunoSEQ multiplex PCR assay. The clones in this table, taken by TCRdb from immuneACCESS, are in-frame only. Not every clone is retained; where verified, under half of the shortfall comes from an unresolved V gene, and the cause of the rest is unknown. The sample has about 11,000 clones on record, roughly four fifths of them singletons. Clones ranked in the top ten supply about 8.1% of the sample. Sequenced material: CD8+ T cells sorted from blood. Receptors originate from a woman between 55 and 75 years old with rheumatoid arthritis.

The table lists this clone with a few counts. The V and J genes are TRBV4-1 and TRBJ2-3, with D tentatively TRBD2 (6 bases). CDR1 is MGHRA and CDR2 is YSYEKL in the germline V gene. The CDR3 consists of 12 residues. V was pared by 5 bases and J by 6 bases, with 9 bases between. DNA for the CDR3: TGCGCCAGCAGCTACCGGGGGGATACGCAGTATTTT. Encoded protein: CASSYRGDTQYF.

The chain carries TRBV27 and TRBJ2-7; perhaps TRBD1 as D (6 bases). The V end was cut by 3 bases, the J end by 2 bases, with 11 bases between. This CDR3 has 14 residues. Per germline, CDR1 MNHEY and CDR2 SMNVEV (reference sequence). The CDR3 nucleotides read TGTGCCAGCAGTTTGGACGGGACACCCTACGAGCAGTACTTC. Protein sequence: CASSLDGTPYEQYF.

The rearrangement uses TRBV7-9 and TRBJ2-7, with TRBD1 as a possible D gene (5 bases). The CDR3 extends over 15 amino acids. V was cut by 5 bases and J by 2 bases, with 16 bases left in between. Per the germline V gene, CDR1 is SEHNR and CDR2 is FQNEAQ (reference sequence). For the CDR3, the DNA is TGTGCCAGCAGCAGCCCAGACAGCAACACCTACGAGCAGTACTTC. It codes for CASSSPDSNTYEQYF.

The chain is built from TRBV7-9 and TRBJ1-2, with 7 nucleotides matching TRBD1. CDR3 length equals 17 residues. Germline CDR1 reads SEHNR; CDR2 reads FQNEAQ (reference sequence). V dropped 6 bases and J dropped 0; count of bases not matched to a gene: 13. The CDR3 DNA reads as TGTGCCAGCAGTAACCGCAGGCAGGGGGAACCTAACTATGGCTACACCTTC. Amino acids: CASSNRRQGEPNYGYTF.

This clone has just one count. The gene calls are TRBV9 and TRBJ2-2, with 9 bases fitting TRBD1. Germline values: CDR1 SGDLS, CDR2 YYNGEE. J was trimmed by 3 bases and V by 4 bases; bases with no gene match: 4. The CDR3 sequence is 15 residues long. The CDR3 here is CASSSTGGHTGELFF. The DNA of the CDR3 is TGTGCCAGCAGCTCAACAGGGGGCCACACCGGGGAGCTGTTTTTT. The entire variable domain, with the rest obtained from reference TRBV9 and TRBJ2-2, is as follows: DSGVTQTPKHLITATGQRVTLRCSPRSGDLSVYWYQQSLDQGLQFLIQYYNGEERAKGNILERFSAQQFPDLHSELNLSSLELGDSALYFCASSSTGGHTGELFFGEGSRLTVL.

CDR3 nucleotide sequence: TGTGCCAGCAGTCTGTCCTATAGCAATCAGCCCCAGCATTTT. Protein sequence: CASSLSYSNQPQHF. The chain links TRBV27 to TRBJ1-5; D call uncertain. Trimming left V 5 bases short and J 0 bases short, with 8 bases between. The CDR3 consists of 14 residues. Germline V gene data show CDR1 as MNHEY and CDR2 as SMNVEV (reference sequence).

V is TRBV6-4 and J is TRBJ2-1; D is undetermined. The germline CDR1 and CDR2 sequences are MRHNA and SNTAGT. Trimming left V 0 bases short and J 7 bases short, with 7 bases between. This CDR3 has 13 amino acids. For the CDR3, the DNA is TGTGCCAGCAGTGACTCCGAGGTTAATGAGCAGTTCTTC. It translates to CASSDSEVNEQFF.